A single sample gave rise to the 4 T cell receptor beta chains below, sequenced in a study of pediatric ulcerative colitis. Some clones are missing from TCRdb's copy, which holds only in-frame ones; the method was immunoSEQ multiplex PCR. The profile shows tens of thousands of clones, roughly nine tenths of them singletons. The sample consisted of blood. These receptors were obtained from a boy between 10 and 17 years old with severe ulcerative colitis.

This chain connects TRBV7-8 to TRBJ2-5, with 13 bases aligning to TRBD2. J gave up 4 bases and V 3 bases, and 17 bases lay outside the gene matches. CDR1 and CDR2 (germline): SGHVS, FQNEAQ. The CDR3 is 20 amino acids. CDR3 amino acids: CASSFIAPAFGLAGAETQYF. CDR3 nucleotides: TGTGCCAGCAGCTTCATTGCCCCTGCGTTCGGACTAGCGGGAGCAGAGACCCAGTACTTC.

This chain connects TRBV5-1 to TRBJ2-1, with D tentatively TRBD2 (5 bases). V lost 4 bases, J lost 10 bases, and 18 bases lay in between. In germline, CDR1 is SGHRS, CDR2 YFSETQ. The CDR3 is 14 amino acids. The chain's CDR3 is CASSPDPGYREQFF. DNA for the CDR3: TGCGCCAGCAGCCCCGATCCGGGATACCGCGAGCAGTTCTTC.

The chain links TRBV2 to TRBJ1-2, with D uncertain. The CDR3 runs to 12 residues. Germline V gives CDR1 SNHLY, CDR2 FYNNEI. The V end was cut by 5 bases, the J end by 0 bases, with 4 bases between. As DNA, the CDR3 is TGTGCCAGCAGTACTACTAACTATGGCTACACCTTC. It is translated as CASSTTNYGYTF.

This chain links TRBV7-8 with TRBJ1-1; D is perhaps TRBD1 (5 bases). CDR1 and CDR2 (germline): SGHVS, FQNEAQ. CDR3 length equals 15 residues. V lost 0 bases, J lost 1 base, and 9 bases lay in between. The CDR3 region is CASSLALGGNTEAFF. The DNA for the CDR3 is TGTGCCAGCAGCTTAGCGCTTGGGGGGAACACTGAAGCTTTCTTT.